This T cell receptor beta chain was sequenced in a study of blood T cell repertoires in COVID-19. At the level of the study: The samples span acute and convalescent COVID-19 from the United States, Italy and Spain.

This clone has just one count. Per the original data handling: Scientists estimated how many nucleated cells there were by amplifying reference gene primers. This table comes from immunoSEQ multiplex PCR, and its TCRdb copy is limited to in-frame clones, with some not included. V, J and clone size derive from that table, while D and trimming were established from the DNA sequence. The sample has 300,000 to 450,000 clones; roughly 90% are singletons. Germline V lookup: CDR1 SGHRS, CDR2 YFSETQ. Trimming shortened V by 2 bases and J by 1 base, and 14 bases separated the two germline ends. The CDR3 covers 16 residues. Seattle participants joined during active infection and were tracked over time.

The TCR comes from a woman aged 25 to 39 with COVID-19, enrolled during active disease. The rearrangement uses TRBV5-1 and TRBJ2-3, with D maybe TRBD1 (7 bases). The source material was peripheral blood. CDR3 bases: TGCGCCAGCAGCTTAACGGGAGACAGGGGCACAGATACGCAGTATTTT. As protein: CASSLTGDRGTDTQYF.